This T cell receptor (beta chain) derives from a study of blood T cell repertoires in COVID-19. Whole-study context: PBMCs, B-cell-depleted T cells, or T cells were the source of the cDNA or gDNA that made up the material.

Original processing notes: Quantification of nucleated cells was approximated via reference gene primer amplification. TCRdb's copy holds only in-frame clones and misses some; the assay was immunoSEQ multiplex PCR. V and J calls and clone size are given by that table; D and trimming were obtained from the DNA. The repertoire holds roughly 260,000 clones, with 65% to 85% as singletons. The junction had 10 bases not matched to a gene; V was cut back by 4 bases and J by 5 bases. CDR1 is SGHRS and CDR2 is YFSETQ in the germline V gene. The CDR3 is made up of 15 amino acids. The chain is built from TRBV5-1 and TRBJ1-1, with 8 bases identical to TRBD1. The clonotype was recovered from a woman aged 40 to 49 with active or convalescent COVID-19. The sample comprised peripheral blood. CDR3 in DNA: TGCGCCAGCAGCACCGTTCAGGGGGCGAGGACTGAAGCTTTCTTT. Translating gives CASSTVQGARTEAFF.